These T cell receptor beta chains were read from a single sample in a study of CD8 T cells in Susac syndrome. A single record per CDR3 protein comes from TCRdb applying MiXCR to the immunoSEQ multiplex PCR reads. The sample holds roughly 200,000 distinct CDR3 sequences, over 90% seen once. The sample consisted of CD4+ T cells from PBMCs. The receptors were gathered from a human donor with Susac syndrome. CDR3s include the opening cysteine and the closing phenylalanine or tryptophan. The order of the fields is clone size, D gene, V gene, J gene, CDR3 DNA, CDR3 protein. A D gene is named only where the DNA matches it firmly. The size entry is marked missing in some rows and otherwise reads once, few, many or a size class.

>NA|NA|TRBV19|TRBJ2-2
TGTGCCAGTAGCATGGGGGCATGGACCGGGGAGCTGTTTTTT
CASSMGAWTGELFF
>NA|NA|TRBV12-3/TRBV12-4|TRBJ2-1
TGTGCCAGCAGTTTGGATAGCCCTGAGCAGTTCTTC
CASSLDSPEQFF
>NA|TRBD2|TRBV4-1|TRBJ2-5
TGCGCCAGCAGCGAATTAGCGGGAGCCCAAGAGACCCAGTACTTC
CASSELAGAQETQYF
>once|TRBD2|TRBV15|TRBJ2-4
TGTGCCACCAGCAGAGGACTAGCGGGAGCCGAAAACATTCAGTACTTC
CATSRGLAGAENIQYF
>NA|NA|TRBV28|TRBJ1-2
TGTGCCAGCAGTTGGGGGGCTAACTATGGCTACACCTTC
CASSWGANYGYTF
>NA|NA|TRBV24-1|TRBJ1-5
TGTGCCACGATGGGACCGTATAGCAATCAGCCCCAGCATTTT
CATMGPYSNQPQHF
>NA|NA|TRBV7-3|TRBJ2-1
TGTGCCAGCAGCTTAACGGCTGAGTTGTACAATGAGCAGTTCTTC
CASSLTAELYNEQFF
>once|NA|TRBV7-9|TRBJ1-1
TGTGCCAGCAGCTCGACGGAGGGCCCAGCTTTCTTT
CASSSTEGPAFF
>NA|NA|TRBV29-1|TRBJ2-4
TGCAGCGTTGAAGAAAACATTCAGTACTTC
CSVEENIQYF
>NA|NA|TRBV19|TRBJ2-7
TGTGCCAGTTCTGACGAGGCGTACTACGAGCAGTACTTC
CASSDEAYYEQYF
>NA|TRBD2|TRBV9|TRBJ2-7
TGTGCCAGCAGCGTACAAGGACTAGAGTCCCACGAGCAGTACTTC
CASSVQGLESHEQYF
>NA|NA|TRBV7-9|TRBJ2-2
TGTGCCAGCAGCTCTCCCGCCGGGGGCACGAACACCGGGGAGCTGTTTTTT
CASSSPAGGTNTGELFF
>NA|TRBD1|TRBV12-3/TRBV12-4|TRBJ1-1
TGTGCCAGCAGTGAACAGGGGAGGCACACTGAAGCTTTCTTT
CASSEQGRHTEAFF
>NA|NA|TRBV19|TRBJ1-6
TGTGCCAGTAGTATAGGCAACAGTGGTAATTCACCCCTCCACTTT
CASSIGNSGNSPLHF
>NA|NA|TRBV9|TRBJ2-2
TGTGCCAGCAGCGTAGGGACTTCTCAGAACACCGGGGAGCTGTTTTTT
CASSVGTSQNTGELFF
>NA|NA|TRBV2|TRBJ1-4
TGTGCCAGCAGTGACAGGGCTGCAACTAATGAAAAACTGTTTTTT
CASSDRAATNEKLFF
>NA|NA|TRBV29-1|TRBJ1-2
TGCAGCGTCGCAGAGGAACACGGCTACACCTTC
CSVAEEHGYTF
>NA|NA|TRBV28|TRBJ2-5
TGTGCCAGCGGATCCCCAGGGTCAGGTTCGGAGACCCAGTACTTC
CASGSPGSGSETQYF
>NA|NA|TRBV5-1|TRBJ2-1
TGCGCCAGCAGCTCCGACTCTTCGAGCTCCTACAATGAGCAGTTCTTC
CASSSDSSSSYNEQFF
>NA|TRBD2|TRBV6-4|TRBJ2-1
TGTGCCAGCAGAGCTGGGACTAGCGGATACAATGAGCAGTTCTTC
CASRAGTSGYNEQFF
>NA|TRBD1|TRBV14|TRBJ1-2
TGTGCCAGCAGCCCACAGCCAGGGGGGAACTATGGCTACACCTTC
CASSPQPGGNYGYTF
>NA|TRBD1|TRBV29-1|TRBJ1-1
TGCAGCGCAGCGACAGGGGTAAGCACTGAAGCTTTCTTT
CSAATGVSTEAFF
>NA|NA|TRBV20-1|TRBJ2-2
TGCAGTGCTGGAGACATGACGAACACCGGGGAGCTGTTTTTT
CSAGDMTNTGELFF
>NA|TRBD1|TRBV29-1|TRBJ1-2
TGCAGCGTTTCGACAGGGGGTAACTATGGCTACACCTTC
CSVSTGGNYGYTF
>NA|NA|TRBV5-6|TRBJ2-7
TGTGCCAGCAGCTTAGACGGGGGAACCGCCTACGAGCAGTACTTC
CASSLDGGTAYEQYF
>NA|NA|TRBV10-3|TRBJ2-7
TGTGCCATCAGCCCTGGGACTTCTCCCTACGAGCAGTACTTC
CAISPGTSPYEQYF
>NA|NA|TRBV2|TRBJ1-2
TGTGCCAGCCTTCCCGGCGGCGGAAACTATGGCTACACCTTC
CASLPGGGNYGYTF
>NA|TRBD2|TRBV20-1|TRBJ2-2
TGCAGTGCCAAGGCGACTAGCGGGGGTTACGGGGAGCTGTTTTTT
CSAKATSGGYGELFF
>NA|NA|TRBV29-1|TRBJ1-1
TGCAGCACTAAAGGGGTCGGGTCGGTGAACACTGAAGCTTTCTTT
CSTKGVGSVNTEAFF
>NA|NA|TRBV29-1|TRBJ1-2
TGCAGCTTCGAAAGGGACTATGGCTACACCTTC
CSFERDYGYTF
>NA|TRBD2|TRBV7-9|TRBJ2-7
TGTGCCAGCAGCCCTCTAGCGGGAGCTTTCGAGCAGTACTTC
CASSPLAGAFEQYF
>NA|TRBD2|TRBV7-2|TRBJ2-5
TGTGCCAGCAGCCCCCAGAGCGGGAGGGGGGGGAAGACCCAGTACTTC
CASSPQSGRGGKTQYF
>NA|NA|TRBV20-1|TRBJ1-4
TGCAGTGCTAGGGGGTACAGGGAGGATGAAAAACTGTTTTTT
CSARGYREDEKLFF
>NA|TRBD1|TRBV24-1|TRBJ2-1
TGTGCCACCAGTGGGACCGGGACAGGGCCCTACAATGAGCAGTTCTTC
CATSGTGTGPYNEQFF
>NA|TRBD1|TRBV5-4|TRBJ2-5
TGTGCCAGCAGCTTGGCCGGGACAGAAGAGACCCAGTACTTC
CASSLAGTEETQYF
>NA|NA|TRBV28|TRBJ2-5
TGTGCCAGCATTCAGGGTAGGGAGTACCAAGAGACCCAGTACTTC
CASIQGREYQETQYF
>NA|TRBD2|TRBV5-4|TRBJ2-1
TGTGCCAGCAGTACCCCATTAGCGGGGGGCCCCTACAATGAGCAGTTCTTC
CASSTPLAGGPYNEQFF
>once|TRBD2|TRBV7-3|TRBJ2-1
TGTGCCAGCAGCTTAACACTAGCGGGGAGTGAGCAGTTCTTC
CASSLTLAGSEQFF
>NA|TRBD1|TRBV5-1|TRBJ1-2
TGCGCCAGCAGCTGGGACAGCTATGGCTACACCTTC
CASSWDSYGYTF
>NA|TRBD2|TRBV27|TRBJ2-3
TGTGCCAGCAGTGAGGGACTAGCCGGGGGCGATACGCAGTATTTT
CASSEGLAGGDTQYF
>once|NA|TRBV14|TRBJ1-1
TGTGCCAGCAGCCAGCTAGGGGGGGGCACTGAAGCTTTCTTT
CASSQLGGGTEAFF
>NA|NA|TRBV12-3/TRBV12-4|TRBJ1-6
TGTGCCAGCAGTTTAGAGGGGCCCGAGCATTCACCCCTCCACTTT
CASSLEGPEHSPLHF
>NA|TRBD2|TRBV9|TRBJ2-2
TGTGCCAGCGGACCGGGACACATATTAGCGGGGGGGCCGTCCGGGGAGCTGTTTTTT
CASGPGHILAGGPSGELFF
>NA|NA|TRBV6-6|TRBJ1-2
TGTGCCAGCAGTCGCAGGTCGGACAGTCTGAACTATGGCTACACCTTC
CASSRRSDSLNYGYTF
>NA|NA|TRBV19|TRBJ1-4
TGTGCCAGTAGCCAGGACGGCCCCGATGAAAAACTGTTTTTT
CASSQDGPDEKLFF